This TCR beta chain is drawn from a study of monozygotic twins with cystic fibrosis. Background on the study: With about 15 PCR cycles, barcoded libraries came from approximately 2.7 micrograms of fragmented DNA. Study-level findings and limits: Co-twins had the most similar V usage for 13 of 16 pairs, J for 8. Clonality was generally low (median approximately 0.0095), higher in the most severe patients.

TCRdb's copy holds only in-frame clones and misses some; the assay was immunoSEQ multiplex PCR. The sample lists tens of thousands of clones, 66% occurring once. Comments on this clone: Its antigen is as yet unknown.

CDR1 is MRHNA, CDR2 SNTAGT, per germline. The ends lost 4 bases at V and 5 bases at J; junction bases unmatched: 8. The CDR3 extends over 15 amino acids. The chain employs TRBV6-4 and TRBJ2-1, with 7 bases identical to TRBD2. The receptor's source is a girl aged 10-17 years with cystic fibrosis. Source material: blood. The CDR3 DNA follows: TGTGCCAGCAGTGGCGTAGCGGGCAACAACAATGAGCAGTTCTTC. This sequence encodes CASSGVAGNNNEQFF.